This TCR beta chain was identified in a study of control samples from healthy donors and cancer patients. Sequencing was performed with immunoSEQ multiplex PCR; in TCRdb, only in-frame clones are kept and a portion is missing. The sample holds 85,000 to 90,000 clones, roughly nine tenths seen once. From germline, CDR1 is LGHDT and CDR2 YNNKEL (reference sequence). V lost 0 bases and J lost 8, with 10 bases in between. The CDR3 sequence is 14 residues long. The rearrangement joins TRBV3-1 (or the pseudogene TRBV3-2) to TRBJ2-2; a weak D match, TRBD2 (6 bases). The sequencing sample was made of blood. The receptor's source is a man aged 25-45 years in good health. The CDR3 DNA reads TGTGCCAGCAGCCAAGATCGCGGGGAGGGGGAGCTGTTTTTT. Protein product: CASSQDRGEGELFF.